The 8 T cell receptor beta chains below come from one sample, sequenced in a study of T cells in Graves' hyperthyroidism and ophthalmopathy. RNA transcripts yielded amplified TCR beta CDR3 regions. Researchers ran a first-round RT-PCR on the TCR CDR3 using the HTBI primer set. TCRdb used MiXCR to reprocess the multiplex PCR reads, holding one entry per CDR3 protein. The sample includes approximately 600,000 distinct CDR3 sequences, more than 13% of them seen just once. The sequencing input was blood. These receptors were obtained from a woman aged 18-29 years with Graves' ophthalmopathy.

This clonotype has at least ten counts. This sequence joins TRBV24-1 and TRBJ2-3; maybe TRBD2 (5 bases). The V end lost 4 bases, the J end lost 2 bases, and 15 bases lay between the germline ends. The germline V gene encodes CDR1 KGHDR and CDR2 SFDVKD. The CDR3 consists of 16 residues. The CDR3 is CATSEGSSGDTDTQYF. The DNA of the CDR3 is TGTGCCACCAGTGAAGGTTCCAGCGGAGACACAGATACGCAGTATTTT.

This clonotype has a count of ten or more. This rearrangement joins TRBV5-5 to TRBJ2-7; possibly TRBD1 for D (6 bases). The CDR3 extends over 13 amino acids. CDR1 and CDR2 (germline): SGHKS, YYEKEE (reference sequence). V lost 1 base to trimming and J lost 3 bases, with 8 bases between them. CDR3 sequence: CASSLLQGYEQYF. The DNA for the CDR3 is TGTGCCAGCAGCTTGTTACAGGGCTACGAGCAGTACTTC.

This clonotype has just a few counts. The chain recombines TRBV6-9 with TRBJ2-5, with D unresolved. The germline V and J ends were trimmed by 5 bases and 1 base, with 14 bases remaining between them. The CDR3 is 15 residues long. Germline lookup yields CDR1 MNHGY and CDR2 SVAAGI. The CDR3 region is CASSTTLAVQETQYF. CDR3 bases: TGTGCCAGCAGTACCACCTTGGCGGTCCAAGAGACCCAGTACTTC.

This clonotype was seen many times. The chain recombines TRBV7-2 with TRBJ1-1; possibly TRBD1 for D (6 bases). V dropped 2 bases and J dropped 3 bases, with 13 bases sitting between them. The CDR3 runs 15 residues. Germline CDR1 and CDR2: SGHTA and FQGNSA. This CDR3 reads CASSLYGPGDTEAFF. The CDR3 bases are TGTGCCAGCAGCTTATATGGTCCAGGGGACACTGAAGCTTTCTTT.

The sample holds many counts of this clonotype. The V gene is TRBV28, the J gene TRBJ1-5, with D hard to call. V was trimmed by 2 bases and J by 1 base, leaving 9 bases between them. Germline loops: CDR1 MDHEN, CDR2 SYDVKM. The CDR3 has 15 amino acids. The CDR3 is CASSLGGRSNQPQHF. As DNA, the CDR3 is TGTGCCAGCAGTTTAGGAGGTCGGAGCAATCAGCCCCAGCATTTT. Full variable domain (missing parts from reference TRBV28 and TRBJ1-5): DVKVTQSSRYLVKRTGEKVFLECVQDMDHENMFWYRQDPGLGLRLIYFSYDVKMKEKGDIPEGYSVSREKKERFSLILESASTNQTSMYLCASSLGGRSNQPQHFGDGTRLSIL.

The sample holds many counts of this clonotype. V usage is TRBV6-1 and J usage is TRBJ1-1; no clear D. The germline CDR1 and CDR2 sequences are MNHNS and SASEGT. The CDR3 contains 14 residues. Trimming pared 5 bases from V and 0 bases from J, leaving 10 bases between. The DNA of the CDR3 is TGTGCCAGCAGTTTCGGACTTATGAACACTGAAGCTTTCTTT. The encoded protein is CASSFGLMNTEAFF.

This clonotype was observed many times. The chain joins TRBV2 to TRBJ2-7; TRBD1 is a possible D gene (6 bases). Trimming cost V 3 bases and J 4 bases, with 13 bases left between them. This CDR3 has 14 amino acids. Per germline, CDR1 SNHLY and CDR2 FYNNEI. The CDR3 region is CASSDTGSRYEQYF. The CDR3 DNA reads TGTGCCAGCAGTGACACAGGGAGCAGGTACGAGCAGTACTTC. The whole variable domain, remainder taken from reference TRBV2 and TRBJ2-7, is EPEVTQTPSHQVTQMGQEVILRCVPISNHLYFYWYRQILGQKVEFLVSFYNNEISEKSEIFDDQFSVERPDGSNFTLKIRSTKLEDSAMYFCASSDTGSRYEQYFGPGTRLTVT.

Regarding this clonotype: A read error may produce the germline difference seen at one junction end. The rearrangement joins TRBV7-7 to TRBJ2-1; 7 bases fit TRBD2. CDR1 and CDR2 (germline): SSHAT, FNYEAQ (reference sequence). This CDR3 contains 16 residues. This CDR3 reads CASSQAGGSSYNEQFF. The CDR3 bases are TGTGCTAGCAGCCAAGCTGGCGGGAGCTCCTACAATGAGCAGTTCTTC. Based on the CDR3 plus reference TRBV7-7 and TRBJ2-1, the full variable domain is GAGVSQSPRYKVTKRGQDVTLRCDPISSHATLYWYQQALGQGPEFLTYFNYEAQPDKSGLPSDRFSAERPEGSISTLTIQRTEQRDSAMYRCASSQAGGSSYNEQFFGPGTRLTVL.